This T cell receptor beta chain was observed in a study of cytomegalovirus exposure and HLA in healthy donors. Study-wide findings and caveats: According to the study, roughly 160 TCR beta chains were cytomegalovirus-associated. In vitro confirmation showed a few CMV-associated chains to be CMV antigen specific.

Sequencing was performed with immunoSEQ multiplex PCR; in TCRdb, only in-frame clones are kept and a portion is missing. Among roughly 150,000 clones listed, approximately 84% were seen once. CDR1 is MRHNA, CDR2 SNTAGT, per germline. The CDR3 length is 16 residues. Unmatched junction bases numbered 6, after V lost 3 bases and J lost 7 bases. On this clone: Antigen unknown.

The source material was PBMCs. This TCR derives from a man aged 30 to 39 in good health and CMV-seropositive. V gene TRBV6-4 combines with J gene TRBJ2-1, with TRBD2 identical over 13 bases. In DNA form, the CDR3 reads TGTGCCAGCAGTGATTTTGGGACTAGCGGGAAAAATGAGCAGTTCTTC. This encodes CASSDFGTSGKNEQFF.